This T cell receptor (beta chain) was documented in a study of T cells in Graves' hyperthyroidism and ophthalmopathy (dated by TCRdb to the late 2010s). Background for the entire study: Peripheral blood was sampled at the time of initial diagnosis, prior to any treatment. To identify distinguishing TCR V-J signatures, a discovery cohort of around 100 patients was used, comprising some 45 with Graves' ophthalmopathy and around 57 with stable Graves' hyperthyroidism. For training and testing, the approximately 92 patients in the discovery cohort were randomly divided in a 7:3 ratio. Prospective prediction of ophthalmopathy was tested in an independent validation cohort consisting of fewer than 20 hyperthyroidism patients and more than 15 patients who later progressed to ophthalmopathy. According to the paper, TCR Vbeta CDR3 sequencing was carried out on about 140 peripheral blood samples, which came from around 43 ophthalmopathy, 75 to 80 hyperthyroidism and some 17 progressor patients. In six Graves' hyperthyroidism patients, the study also compared T-cell repertoires from thyroid tissue with T-cell repertoires from blood. Following sampling, methimazole starting at 30 mg daily was given to hyperthyroidism patients, and high-dose intravenous methylprednisolone was given to ophthalmopathy patients. Summary of the overall study and its limitations: Ophthalmopathy was separated from stable hyperthyroidism by a 13 V-J signature model, with approximately 85% sensitivity and roughly 81% specificity obtained in cross-validation and 80%/75% obtained in testing. In validation, the model predicted progression to ophthalmopathy a median of approximately 6.3 months before onset, with about 70% sensitivity and around 76% specificity. No statistical method was used to set the sample size in advance, and investigators knew the group allocation. Most expanded thyroid clonotypes (frequency above 0.001) were also detected in blood, a finding suggesting that blood repertoires may reflect thyroid immune responses.

Stable Graves' hyperthyroidism was defined as the absence of progression to ophthalmopathy over 18 months of follow-up. The hyperthyroidism patients were between 18 and 65 years old and newly diagnosed, with a disease duration of less than 2 months. Exclusion was applied to patients with uncontrolled infections, other autoimmune diseases, pregnancy or lactation. Diagnoses relied on clinical symptoms, serum thyroxine and TRAb, thyroid ultrasound and orbital computed tomography. PBMCs were isolated from 10 ml of fresh peripheral blood by Ficoll-Paque density gradient centrifugation. Trizol reagent was used to extract total RNA, and RNA quality was then checked on an Agilent 2100 Bioanalyzer. This clonotype was counted a few times. Its cognate antigen has yet to be identified. Within one base of it there is no much larger clone, and no base qualities were kept. V is cut by 8 bases and J by 2 bases, and the space between the germline ends is 13 bases. Its CDR3 holds 14 amino acids, cysteine through phenylalanine. The read is trimmed to its CDR3 DNA, 42 bases read in frame from base 1. CDR1 and CDR2 (SNHLY, FYNNEI) derive from the germline V gene.

The TCR beta CDR3 regions were amplified from RNA transcripts. A first-round RT-PCR of the TCR CDR3 used the HTBI primer set with the Qiagen OneStep RT-PCR kit. The libraries were constructed in a second round of multiplex PCR and then size-selected and purified. Libraries were sequenced paired-end with 100 bp reads on an Illumina HiSeq2000. The study's processing was this. SOAPnuke was used to process the raw data, removing reads that contained adapters or uncalled bases, had a mean Phred below 15, or lacked an exact match to the constant primer or identifier. High-quality paired reads were merged using COPE v1.2.5, and each unique nucleotide sequence was defined as a clonotype. Clonotypes were aligned to IMGT TRBV, TRBD and TRBJ reference segments using MiTCR v1.1. The analysis included only V-J combinations with a frequency above 0.0001, which together covered 98% to 99.2% of the repertoires. The TCS score was defined as the ratio of F50 (clonal expansion) to E x V (chaos), calculated using BLOSUM62-based TCRdist between CDR3 peptides within each V-J. Welch's t-statistics and random forest reduced around 520 V-J features to roughly 13, which were used in a naive Bayes classifier (R e1071). TCRdb reworked the public reads: Q25 trimming with fastp, MiXCR clone assembly, productive beta chains retained. Every distinct CDR3 protein forms one entry, paired with its most common genes and DNA. For this entry, the V and J calls and clone size follow TCRdb and not the study's own pipeline. The sample contains a few hundred thousand distinct CDR3 sequences, roughly 13% of them found a single time. Around 5.3% of the sample is in the top ten clones.

The TCR was taken from a woman younger than 30 with Graves' hyperthyroidism. The source material was blood. The chain employs TRBV2 and TRBJ1-5, with the D gene uncertain. The DNA reads as follows: TGTGCCAGCCAGAAAGGCCAGGGCAATCAGCCCCAGCATTTT. The resulting protein is CASQKGQGNQPQHF.